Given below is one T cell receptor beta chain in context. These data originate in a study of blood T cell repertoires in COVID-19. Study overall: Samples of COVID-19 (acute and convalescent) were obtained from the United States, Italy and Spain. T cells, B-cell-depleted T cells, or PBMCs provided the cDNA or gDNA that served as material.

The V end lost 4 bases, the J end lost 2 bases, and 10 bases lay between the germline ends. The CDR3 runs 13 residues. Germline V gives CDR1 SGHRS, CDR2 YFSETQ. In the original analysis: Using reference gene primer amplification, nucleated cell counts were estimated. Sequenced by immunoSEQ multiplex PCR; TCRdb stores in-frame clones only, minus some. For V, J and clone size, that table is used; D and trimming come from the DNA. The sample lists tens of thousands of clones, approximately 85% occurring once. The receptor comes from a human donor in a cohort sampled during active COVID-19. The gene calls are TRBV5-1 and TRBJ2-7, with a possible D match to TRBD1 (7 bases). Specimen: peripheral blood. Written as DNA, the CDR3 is TGCGCCAGCAGCCCAGGGGGGACCTACGAGCAGTACTTC. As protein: CASSPGGTYEQYF.